Below, 8 T cell receptor beta chains from the same sample are listed, as sequenced in a study of blood T cell repertoires in COVID-19. Sequencing used immunoSEQ multiplex PCR; TCRdb keeps in-frame clones, though not all of them. Here the sample spans about 160,000 clones, about 90% being singletons. The sample comprised peripheral blood. The receptors here all came from a man aged 25-40 years with COVID-19, enrolled during active disease.

This clone was recorded only once. The chain links TRBV15 to TRBJ2-1; 8 nucleotides line up with TRBD2. This CDR3 region has 18 residues. In germline, CDR1 is LNHNV, CDR2 YYDKDF (reference sequence). J was trimmed by 2 bases and V by 0 bases; bases with no gene match: 9. The CDR3 sequence is CATSRDRTSPDPYNEQFF. In nucleotides, the CDR3 is TGTGCCACCAGCAGAGACCGGACTAGCCCCGATCCCTACAATGAGCAGTTCTTC. The whole variable domain, filled in from reference TRBV15 and TRBJ2-1, reads DAMVIQNPRYQVTQFGKPVTLSCSQTLNHNVMYWYQQKSSQAPKLLFHYYDKDFNNEADTPDNFQSRRPNTSFCFLDIRSPGLGDTAMYLCATSRDRTSPDPYNEQFFGPGTRLTVL.

This chain links TRBV7-6 with TRBJ1-1; maybe TRBD1 (5 bases). The germline gives CDR1 SGHVS, CDR2 FNYEAQ. Deletions cut 3 bases from V and 0 bases from J, with 5 bases between. The length of the CDR3 is 13 residues. CDR3 DNA sequence: TGTGCCAGCAGCTTGGACATGAACACTGAAGCTTTCTTT. Its protein is CASSLDMNTEAFF.

This clone has just one count. The rearrangement uses TRBV20-1 and TRBJ1-1; D might be TRBD1 (5 bases). CDR1 DFQATT and CDR2 SNEGSKA come from the germline V gene (reference sequence). Trimming took 3 bases from V and 4 from J, leaving 9 bases between them. CDR3 length equals 12 residues. The CDR3 protein is CSASGGGTEAFF. As DNA, the CDR3 is TGCAGTGCTAGTGGCGGGGGCACTGAAGCTTTCTTT.

Only a few counts were recorded for this clone. The rearrangement uses TRBV20-1 and TRBJ1-5; no clear D gene. Between the trimmed V and J ends, which lost 3 bases and 0 bases, there was a span of 9 bases. CDR1 is DFQATT and CDR2 is SNEGSKA in the germline V gene (reference sequence). The CDR3 length is 14 residues. CDR3 sequence: CSASSGDSNQPQHF. In DNA form, the CDR3 reads TGCAGTGCTAGTAGCGGGGATAGCAATCAGCCCCAGCATTTT.

This chain connects TRBV6-5 to TRBJ2-1; 8 nucleotides match TRBD1. The V gene's germline CDR1 is MNHEY and CDR2 SVGAGI. V gave up 0 bases and J gave up 4 bases; unmatched junction bases: 5. CDR3 length: 16 residues. The chain's CDR3 is CASSYSTRGLYNEQFF. The DNA for the CDR3 is TGTGCCAGCAGTTACTCGACCAGGGGGCTTTACAATGAGCAGTTCTTC.

J is TRBJ1-4 and V is TRBV2, with D uncertain. The V gene's germline CDR1 is SNHLY and CDR2 FYNNEI. Trimming took 4 bases from V and 4 from J, leaving 13 bases between them. This CDR3 is built from 15 residues. This chain's CDR3 is CASSVEGSFNEKLFF. CDR3 DNA: TGTGCCAGCAGTGTAGAGGGATCCTTTAATGAAAAACTGTTTTTT.

The genes are TRBV19 and TRBJ2-1, with TRBD1 matching 8 bases. Germline V gene lookup returns CDR1 LNHDA and CDR2 SQIVND (reference sequence). This CDR3 comprises 14 residues. The ends lost 4 bases at V and 7 bases at J; junction bases unmatched: 6. The CDR3 nucleotides read TGTGCCAGTAGTACGGACAGGGTAGGGAATGAGCAGTTCTTC. As protein: CASSTDRVGNEQFF.

Worth noting for this clone: Other DNA sequences in this specimen translate into the identical CDR3. The chain uses TRBV3-1 (or the pseudogene TRBV3-2) and TRBJ2-2; 7 bases agree with TRBD2. Germline assignment: CDR1 LGHDT and CDR2 YNNKEL (reference sequence). This CDR3 is 15 amino acids long. The V gene end was trimmed by 4 bases and the J gene end by 2 bases; junction bases not matched to a gene: 4. For the CDR3, the DNA is TGTGCCAGCAGCCGGCTAGCGGTAAACACCGGGGAGCTGTTTTTT. Its translation is CASSRLAVNTGELFF.